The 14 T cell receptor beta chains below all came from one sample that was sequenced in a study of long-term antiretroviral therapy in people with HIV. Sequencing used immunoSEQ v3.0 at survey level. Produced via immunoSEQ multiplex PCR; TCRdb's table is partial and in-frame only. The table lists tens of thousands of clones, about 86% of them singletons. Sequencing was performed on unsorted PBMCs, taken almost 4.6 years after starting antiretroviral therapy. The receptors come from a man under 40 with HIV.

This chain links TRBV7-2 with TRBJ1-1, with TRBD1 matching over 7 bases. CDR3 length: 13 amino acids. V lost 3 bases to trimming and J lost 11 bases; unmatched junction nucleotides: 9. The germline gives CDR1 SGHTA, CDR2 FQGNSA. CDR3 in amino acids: CASSLRRTGGAFF. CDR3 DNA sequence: TGTGCCAGCAGCTTGAGACGGACAGGAGGGGCTTTCTTT.

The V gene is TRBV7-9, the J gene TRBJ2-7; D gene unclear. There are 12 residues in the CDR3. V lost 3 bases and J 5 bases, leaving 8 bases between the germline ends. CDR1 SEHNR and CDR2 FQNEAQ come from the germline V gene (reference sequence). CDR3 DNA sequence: TGTGCCAGCAGCTTCCTTCTCGACGAGCAGTACTTC. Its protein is CASSFLLDEQYF.

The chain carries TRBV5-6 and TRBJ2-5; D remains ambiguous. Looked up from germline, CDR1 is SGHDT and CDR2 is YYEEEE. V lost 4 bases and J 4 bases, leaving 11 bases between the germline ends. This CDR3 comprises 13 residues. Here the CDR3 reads CASSLHTGETQYF. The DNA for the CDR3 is TGTGCCAGCAGCCTCCACACCGGAGAGACCCAGTACTTC.

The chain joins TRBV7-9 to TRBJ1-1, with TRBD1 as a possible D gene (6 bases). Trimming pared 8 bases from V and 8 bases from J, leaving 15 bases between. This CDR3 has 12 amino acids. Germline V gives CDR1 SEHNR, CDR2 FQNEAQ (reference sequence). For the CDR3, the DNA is TGTGCCAGCGGTTTTTCCGGGACAGAAGCTTTCTTT. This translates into CASGFSGTEAFF.

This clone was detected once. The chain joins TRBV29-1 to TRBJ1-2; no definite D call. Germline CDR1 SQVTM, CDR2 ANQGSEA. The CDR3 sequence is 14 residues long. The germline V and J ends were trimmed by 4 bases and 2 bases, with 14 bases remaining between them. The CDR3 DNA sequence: TGCAGCGTTGCCCCCCGGGCCGCCAACTATGGCTACACCTTC. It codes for CSVAPRAANYGYTF.

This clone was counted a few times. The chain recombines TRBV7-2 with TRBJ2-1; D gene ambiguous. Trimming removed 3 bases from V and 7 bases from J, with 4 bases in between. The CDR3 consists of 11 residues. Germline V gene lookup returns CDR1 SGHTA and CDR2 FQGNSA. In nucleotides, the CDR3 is TGTGCCAGCAGCTTGGGTAATGAGCAGTTCTTC. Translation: CASSLGNEQFF.

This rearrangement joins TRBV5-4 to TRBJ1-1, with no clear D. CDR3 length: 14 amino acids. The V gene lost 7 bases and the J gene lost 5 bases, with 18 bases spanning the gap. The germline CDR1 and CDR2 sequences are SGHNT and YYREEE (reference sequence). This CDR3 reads CASGSVELETEAFF. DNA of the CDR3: TGTGCCAGCGGATCCGTGGAGTTGGAGACTGAAGCTTTCTTT.

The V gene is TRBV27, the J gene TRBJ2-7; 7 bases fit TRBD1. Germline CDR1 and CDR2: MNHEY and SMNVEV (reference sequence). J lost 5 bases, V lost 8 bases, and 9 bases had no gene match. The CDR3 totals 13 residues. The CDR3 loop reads CASGMTGSNEQYF. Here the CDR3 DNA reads TGTGCCAGCGGAATGACAGGGTCCAACGAGCAGTACTTC.

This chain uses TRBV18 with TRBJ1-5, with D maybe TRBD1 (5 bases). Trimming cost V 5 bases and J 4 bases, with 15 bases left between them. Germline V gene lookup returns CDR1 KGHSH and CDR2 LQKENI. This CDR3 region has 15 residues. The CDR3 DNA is TGTGCCAGCTCAGAGAAGGGGTACGGTAATCAGCCCCAGCATTTT. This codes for CASSEKGYGNQPQHF.

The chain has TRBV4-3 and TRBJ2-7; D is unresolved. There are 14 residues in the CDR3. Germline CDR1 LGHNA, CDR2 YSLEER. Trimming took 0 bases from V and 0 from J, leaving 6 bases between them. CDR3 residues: CASSQDLGSYEQYF. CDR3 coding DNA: TGCGCCAGCAGCCAAGATCTCGGCTCCTACGAGCAGTACTTC.

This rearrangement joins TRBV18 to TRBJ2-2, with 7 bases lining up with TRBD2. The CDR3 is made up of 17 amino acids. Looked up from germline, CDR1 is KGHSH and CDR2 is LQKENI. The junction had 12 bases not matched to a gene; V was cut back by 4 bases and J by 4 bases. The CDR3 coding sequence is TGTGCCAGCTCACTACTGACTAGCCAATGGTCCACCGGGGAGCTGTTTTTT. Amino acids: CASSLLTSQWSTGELFF.

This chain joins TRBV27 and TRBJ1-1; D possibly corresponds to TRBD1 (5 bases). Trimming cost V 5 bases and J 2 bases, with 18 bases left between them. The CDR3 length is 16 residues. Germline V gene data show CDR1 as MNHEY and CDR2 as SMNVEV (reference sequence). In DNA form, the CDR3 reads TGTGCCAGCAGTCTAAGCGTAGGGGATTCAAACACTGAAGCTTTCTTT. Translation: CASSLSVGDSNTEAFF.

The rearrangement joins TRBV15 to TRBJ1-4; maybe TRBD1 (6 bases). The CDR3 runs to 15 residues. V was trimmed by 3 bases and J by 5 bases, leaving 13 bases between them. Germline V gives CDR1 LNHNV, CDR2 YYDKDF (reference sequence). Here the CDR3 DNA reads TGTGCCACCAGCAGCTACACAGGGCTCAATGAAAAACTGTTTTTT. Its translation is CATSSYTGLNEKLFF.

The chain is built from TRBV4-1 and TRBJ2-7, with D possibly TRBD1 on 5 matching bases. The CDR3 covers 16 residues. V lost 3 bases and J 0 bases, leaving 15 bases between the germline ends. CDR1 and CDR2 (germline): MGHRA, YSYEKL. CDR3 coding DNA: TGCGCCAGCAGCCATATCGTGGGGCGGAGCTCCTACGAGCAGTACTTC. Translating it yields CASSHIVGRSSYEQYF.